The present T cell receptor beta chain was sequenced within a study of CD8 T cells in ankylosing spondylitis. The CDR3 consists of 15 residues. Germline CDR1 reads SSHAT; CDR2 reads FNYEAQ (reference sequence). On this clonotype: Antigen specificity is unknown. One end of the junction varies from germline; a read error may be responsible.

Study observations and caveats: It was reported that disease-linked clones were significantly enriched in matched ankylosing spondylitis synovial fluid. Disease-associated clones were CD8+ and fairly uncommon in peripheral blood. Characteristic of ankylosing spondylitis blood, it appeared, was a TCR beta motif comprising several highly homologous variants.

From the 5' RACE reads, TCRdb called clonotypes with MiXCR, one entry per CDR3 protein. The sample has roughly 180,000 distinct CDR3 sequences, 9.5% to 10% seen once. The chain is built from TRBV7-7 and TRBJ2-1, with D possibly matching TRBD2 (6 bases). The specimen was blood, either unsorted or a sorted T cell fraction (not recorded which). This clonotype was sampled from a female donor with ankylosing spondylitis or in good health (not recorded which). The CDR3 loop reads CASSIGTAHYNEQFF. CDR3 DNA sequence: TGTGCTAGCAGCATCGGGACTGCTCACTACAATGAGCAGTTCTTC.